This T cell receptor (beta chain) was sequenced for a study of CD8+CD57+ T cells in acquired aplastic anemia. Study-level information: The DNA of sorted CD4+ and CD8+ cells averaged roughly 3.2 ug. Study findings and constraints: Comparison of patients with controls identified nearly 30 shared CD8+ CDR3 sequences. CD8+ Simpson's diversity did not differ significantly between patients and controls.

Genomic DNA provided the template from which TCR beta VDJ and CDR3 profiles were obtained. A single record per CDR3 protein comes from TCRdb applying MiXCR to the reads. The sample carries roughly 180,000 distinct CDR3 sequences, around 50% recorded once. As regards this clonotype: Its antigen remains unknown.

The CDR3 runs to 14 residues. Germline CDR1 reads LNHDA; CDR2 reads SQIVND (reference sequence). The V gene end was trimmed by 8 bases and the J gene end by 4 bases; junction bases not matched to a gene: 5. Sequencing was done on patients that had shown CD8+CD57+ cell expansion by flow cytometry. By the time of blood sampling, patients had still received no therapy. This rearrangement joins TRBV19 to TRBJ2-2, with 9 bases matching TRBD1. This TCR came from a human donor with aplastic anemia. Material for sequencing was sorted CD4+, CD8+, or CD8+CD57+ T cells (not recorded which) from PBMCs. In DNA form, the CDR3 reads TGTGCCAGTGGGGACAGGGATATCACCGGGGAGCTGTTTTTT. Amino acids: CASGDRDITGELFF.